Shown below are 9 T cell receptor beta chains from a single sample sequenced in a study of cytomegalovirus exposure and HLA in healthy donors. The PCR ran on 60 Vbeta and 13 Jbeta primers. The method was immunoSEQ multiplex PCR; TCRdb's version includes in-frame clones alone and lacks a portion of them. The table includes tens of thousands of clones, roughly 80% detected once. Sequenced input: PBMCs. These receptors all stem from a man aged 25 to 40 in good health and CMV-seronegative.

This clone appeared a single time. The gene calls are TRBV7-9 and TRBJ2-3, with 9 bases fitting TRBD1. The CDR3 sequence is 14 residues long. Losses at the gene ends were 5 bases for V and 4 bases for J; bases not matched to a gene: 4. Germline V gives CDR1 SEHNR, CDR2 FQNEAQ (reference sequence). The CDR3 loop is CASSPTGGADTQYF. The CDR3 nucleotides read TGTGCCAGCAGCCCGACAGGGGGTGCAGATACGCAGTATTTT.

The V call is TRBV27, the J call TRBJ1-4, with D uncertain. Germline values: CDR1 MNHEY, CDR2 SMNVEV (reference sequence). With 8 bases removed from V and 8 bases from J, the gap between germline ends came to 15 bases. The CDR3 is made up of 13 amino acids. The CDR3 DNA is TGTGCCAGCCCTGCCCTTCGGAGGGAAAAACTGTTTTTT. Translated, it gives CASPALRREKLFF. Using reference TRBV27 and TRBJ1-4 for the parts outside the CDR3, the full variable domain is EAQVTQNPRYLITVTGKKLTVTCSQNMNHEYMSWYRQDPGLGLRQIYYSMNVEVTDKGDVPEGYKVSRKEKRNFPLILESPSPNQTSLYFCASPALRREKLFFGSGTQLSVL.

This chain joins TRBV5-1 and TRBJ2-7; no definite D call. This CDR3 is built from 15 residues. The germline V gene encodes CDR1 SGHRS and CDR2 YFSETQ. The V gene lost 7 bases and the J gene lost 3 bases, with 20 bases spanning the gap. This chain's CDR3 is CASGPAGLGLYEQYF. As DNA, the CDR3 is TGCGCCAGCGGCCCCGCCGGATTGGGCCTCTACGAGCAGTACTTC.

As DNA, the CDR3 is TGTGCCAGCAGCCAGGGGGTTATCTCTGGAAACACCATATATTTT. This encodes CASSQGVISGNTIYF. The chain combines TRBV7-6 with TRBJ1-3; TRBD1 matches 7 bases. Germline V CDR1 and CDR2: SGHVS, FNYEAQ. This CDR3 is built from 15 residues. The trim removed 5 bases at V and 0 bases at J, leaving 4 bases unmatched.

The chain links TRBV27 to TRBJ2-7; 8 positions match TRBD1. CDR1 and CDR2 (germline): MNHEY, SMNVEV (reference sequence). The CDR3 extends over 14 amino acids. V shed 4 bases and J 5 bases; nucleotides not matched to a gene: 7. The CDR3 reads CASSSRTGINEQYF. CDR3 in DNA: TGTGCCAGCAGTTCCCGGACAGGGATCAACGAGCAGTACTTC.

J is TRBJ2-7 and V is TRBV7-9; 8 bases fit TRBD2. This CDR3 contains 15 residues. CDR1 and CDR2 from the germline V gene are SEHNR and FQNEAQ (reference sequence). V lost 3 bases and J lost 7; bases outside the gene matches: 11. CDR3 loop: CASSFVTAGEDEQYF. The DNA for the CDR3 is TGTGCCAGCAGCTTCGTAACAGCGGGAGAGGATGAGCAGTACTTC.

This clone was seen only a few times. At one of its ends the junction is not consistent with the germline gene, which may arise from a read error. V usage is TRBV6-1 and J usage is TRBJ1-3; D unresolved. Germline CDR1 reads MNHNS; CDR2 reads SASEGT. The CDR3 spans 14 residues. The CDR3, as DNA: TGTGCCAGCACCCCACTAATGGGTGGAGACACCATATATTTT. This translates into CASTPLMGGDTIYF.

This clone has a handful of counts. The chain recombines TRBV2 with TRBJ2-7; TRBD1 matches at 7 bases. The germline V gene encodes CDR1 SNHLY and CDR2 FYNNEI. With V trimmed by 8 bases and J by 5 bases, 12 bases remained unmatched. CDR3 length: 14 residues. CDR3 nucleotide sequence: TGTGCCAGCCCACCAACAGGGGCTGAACACGAGCAGTACTTC. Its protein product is CASPPTGAEHEQYF.

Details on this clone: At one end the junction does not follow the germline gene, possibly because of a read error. The CDR3 region is CASSPGGEETQYF. The CDR3 nucleotides are TGTGCTAGCAGCCCAGGAGGTGAGGAGACCCAGTACTTC. The V and J genes are TRBV7-7 and TRBJ2-5; possible D gene TRBD2, 5 bases. This CDR3 has 13 amino acids. Germline assignment: CDR1 SSHAT and CDR2 FNYEAQ (reference sequence). Full variable domain (remainder filled in from reference TRBV7-7 and TRBJ2-5): GAGVSQSPRYKVTKRGQDVTLRCDPISSHATLYWYQQALGQGPEFLTYFNYEAQPDKSGLPSDRFSAERPEGSISTLTIQRTEQRDSAMYRCASSPGGEETQYFGPGTRLLVL.